This T cell receptor (beta chain) emerged from a study of cytomegalovirus exposure and HLA in healthy donors. Study-level findings and limits: According to the study, around 150 TCR beta chains were cytomegalovirus-associated. Across donors, most TCRs were seen rarely, yet some public ones were widespread. Roughly even sequencing depth across donors was the assumption behind the presence/absence analyses.

The primer mix had 60 Vbeta and 13 Jbeta primers. Clones were read by immunoSEQ multiplex PCR, and TCRdb kept only the in-frame ones, dropping some. This table has more than 90,000 clones, just under 70% appearing once. V was pared by 5 bases and J by 5 bases, with 15 bases between. The CDR3 extends over 14 amino acids. From germline, CDR1 is SGHTA and CDR2 FQGTGA. About this clone itself: Its specificity is unknown.

The chain carries TRBV7-3 and TRBJ2-5; tentatively, D is TRBD2 (5 bases). This TCR derives from a man aged 45-65 years in good health and CMV-seronegative. Sequenced: PBMCs. For the CDR3, the DNA is TGTGCCAGCAGCCCCGCGGCTAGCTCCGAGACCCAGTACTTC. Translated: CASSPAASSETQYF.